This T cell receptor beta chain came from a study of post-analysis software for immune sequencing data. Looking at the study overall: Relapsing-remitting, secondary progressive and progressive-relapsing forms made up the multiple sclerosis disease courses.

This clonotype was seen at least ten times. What it recognizes is unknown. The CDR3 contains 13 residues. Trimming removed 0 bases at V and 2 bases at J, with 4 bases between. CDR1 is LGHNA and CDR2 is YSLEER in the germline V gene. The study's findings and limits: Elevated frequency relative to controls characterized 4 or 5 TRBV segments in patients, TRBV5-6, TRBV5-1 and TRBV20-1 among them.

Unique molecular identifiers were built into the TCR beta cDNA libraries. One entry per CDR3 protein, called by TCRdb with MiXCR from the PCR reads. This table has hundreds of thousands of distinct CDR3 sequences, roughly 29% appearing once. The chain recombines TRBV4-3 with TRBJ2-5; D gene unclear. The clonotype comes from a girl aged 10-17 years with multiple sclerosis. Sequencing used blood. The CDR3 region is CASSQDLQETQYF. CDR3 in DNA: TGCGCCAGCAGCCAAGATCTGCAAGAGACCCAGTACTTC.